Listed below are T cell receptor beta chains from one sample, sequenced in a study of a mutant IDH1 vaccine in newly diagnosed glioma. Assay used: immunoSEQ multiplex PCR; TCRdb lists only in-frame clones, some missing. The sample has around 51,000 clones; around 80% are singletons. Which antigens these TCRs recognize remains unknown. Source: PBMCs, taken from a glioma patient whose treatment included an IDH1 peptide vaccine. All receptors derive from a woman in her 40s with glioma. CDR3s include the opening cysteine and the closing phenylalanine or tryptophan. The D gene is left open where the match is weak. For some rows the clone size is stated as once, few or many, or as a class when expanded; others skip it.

TGTGCCAGTAGTATCCGCCGTACAAGGGACTCCCAAGAGACCCAGTACTTC,CASSIRRTRDSQETQYF,.,.,TRBJ2-5,TRBV19
TGTGCCAGCAGCTGCCGTGGATCCCACGAGCAGTACTTC,CASSCRGSHEQYF,.,.,TRBJ2-7,TRBV21-1
TGTGCCAGCAGTGAGACGGTTAGGGACAGGGTGTTTTTT,CASSETVRDRVFF,once,TRBD1,TRBJ1-4,TRBV6-1
TGCGCCAGCAGCTTGAGGACTAGCGGGGATGACATTCAGTACTTC,CASSLRTSGDDIQYF,.,TRBD2,TRBJ2-4,TRBV5-1
TGCGCCAGCAGCAGTTACGGTAACTATGGCTACACCTTC,CASSSYGNYGYTF,.,.,TRBJ1-2,TRBV5-1
TGTGCCAGCAGCCCCTACCAGGCCGGCGGGGGGGACTATGGCTACACCTTC,CASSPYQAGGGDYGYTF,.,.,TRBJ1-2,TRBV9
TGTGCCAGCAGCCAGGACAGAATCGGTCAGCCCCAGCATTTT,CASSQDRIGQPQHF,.,.,TRBJ1-5,TRBV7-9
TGTGCCAGCACTTCAAACACAGATACGCAGTATTTT,CASTSNTDTQYF,.,.,TRBJ2-3,TRBV6-1
TGTGCCAGCAGCGTGCAGGGAGACTATGGCTACACCTTC,CASSVQGDYGYTF,.,.,TRBJ1-2,TRBV9
TGTGCTACCCTCCCCCGGACAGAATATGGCTACACCTTC,CATLPRTEYGYTF,.,.,TRBJ1-2,TRBV2
TGTGCCAGCAGCTTAAGGTTAGCGGGGGGGAATCCCTACGAGCAGTACTTC,CASSLRLAGGNPYEQYF,.,TRBD2,TRBJ2-7,TRBV11-2
TGTGCCAGCAGTGAAGAGGAGGGACGGGGCTACACCTTC,CASSEEEGRGYTF,.,.,TRBJ1-2,TRBV6-1
TGCGCCAGCAGCCAAGATAGGGATAGTTACACCTTC,CASSQDRDSYTF,.,.,TRBJ1-2,TRBV4-1
TGCGCCAGCAGCCCACTCCCGGGACAGGGGAATTATGGCTACACCTTC,CASSPLPGQGNYGYTF,.,TRBD1,TRBJ1-2,TRBV4-1
TGTGCCAGCAGTTTGAGGAAGGGCAGAGCTAGCACAGATACGCAGTATTTT,CASSLRKGRASTDTQYF,.,.,TRBJ2-3,TRBV28
TGCGCCAGCAGCTTGGGAGCCCCAACTAATGAAAAACTGTTTTTT,CASSLGAPTNEKLFF,.,.,TRBJ1-4,TRBV5-1
TGTGCCAGCAGCGTAGCAGCCGATGCTAATGAAAAACTGTTTTTT,CASSVAADANEKLFF,few,.,TRBJ1-4,TRBV9
TGTGCCAGTAGTCGAAGGGGGCAGGCCTCGGATGGCTACACCTTC,CASSRRGQASDGYTF,.,TRBD1,TRBJ1-2,TRBV19
TGTGCCAGCAGTTCCGCATCCGGGACAGTAAATGGCTACACCTTC,CASSSASGTVNGYTF,.,TRBD1,TRBJ1-2,TRBV6-5
TGTGCCAGCAGTTACAGCCTGACAGGGAACACTGAAGCTTTCTTT,CASSYSLTGNTEAFF,.,.,TRBJ1-1,TRBV6-6
TGTGCCAGCAGCGTAACGGGGGGCCCACACGAGCAGTACTTC,CASSVTGGPHEQYF,once,.,TRBJ2-7,TRBV9
TGTGCCAGCAGGTCTGCACCGGCACCCCTCCACTTT,CASRSAPAPLHF,once,.,TRBJ1-6,TRBV6-5
TGTGCCAGCAGCTTAGTGCGCAGGGTGGGCGGGGAGCTGTTTTTT,CASSLVRRVGGELFF,.,.,TRBJ2-2,TRBV7-2
TGTGCCAGTAGTATAAAGGGAGACACGGACATTCAGTACTTC,CASSIKGDTDIQYF,.,.,TRBJ2-4,TRBV19
TGCGCCAGCAGTGATAGTAACAGGGACCAAGAGACCCAGTACTTC,CASSDSNRDQETQYF,once,.,TRBJ2-5,TRBV10-1
TGTGCCAGCAGCTCTTACCGGGGAGGAACTGAAGCTTTCTTT,CASSSYRGGTEAFF,.,.,TRBJ1-1,TRBV9
TGTGCCAGCTCACCAAGGACATCGGCCCCACTCTACACCTTC,CASSPRTSAPLYTF,.,.,TRBJ1-2,TRBV18
TGTGCCAGCACCTCCGGAGGAAGGGGGGGCGAAGAGACCCAGTACTTC,CASTSGGRGGEETQYF,.,.,TRBJ2-5,TRBV7-9
TGTGCCAGCAGGCCTAGCGGGGGGGCGAGGAATGAGCAGTTCTTC,CASRPSGGARNEQFF,.,TRBD2,TRBJ2-1,TRBV2
TGCGCCACCCAGAACACCGGGGAGCTGTTTTTT,CATQNTGELFF,.,.,TRBJ2-2,TRBV5-1
TGTGCCAGCAGCTTAGAGGGCCTCTCTGGAAACACCATATATTTT,CASSLEGLSGNTIYF,few,.,TRBJ1-3,TRBV7-9
TGTGCCAGCAGCCCCGCCAGGGGGGCTTTTTGGGGCACTGAAGCTTTCTTT,CASSPARGAFWGTEAFF,.,TRBD1,TRBJ1-1,TRBV14
TGCGCCAGCAGCTTAGCCAATGAGCAGTTCTTC,CASSLANEQFF,few,.,TRBJ2-1,TRBV5-1
TGTGCCAGCAGCGTAGAGGGAGCGGCGGAGGGTACGCAGTATTTT,CASSVEGAAEGTQYF,.,.,TRBJ2-3,TRBV9
TGTGCCAGCAGTGACGGGGCTTATAGCACAGATACGCAGTATTTT,CASSDGAYSTDTQYF,.,.,TRBJ2-3,TRBV2
TGTGCCAGTAGTATTGCGGGGGGCTCTGAAGCTTTCTTT,CASSIAGGSEAFF,few,.,TRBJ1-1,TRBV19
TGCAGTGCTAGAGGAGGGAGGGTGGTGGACTTT,CSARGGRVVDF,.,.,TRBJ1-1,TRBV20-1
TGTGCCAGCAGTCAACAGGGTGGTCAGCCCCAGCATTTT,CASSQQGGQPQHF,.,.,TRBJ1-5,TRBV14
TGTGCCAGCTCACCTATGACAGGGGGTGGCCAGCCCCAGCATTTT,CASSPMTGGGQPQHF,once,TRBD1,TRBJ1-5,TRBV18
TGTGCCAGCAGTTTAACCTGGGATTCTGGAAACACCATATATTTT,CASSLTWDSGNTIYF,.,.,TRBJ1-3,TRBV6-5
TGTGCCAGCAGCTTAGATGTGGGCAGGGGGAATCAGCCCCAGCATTTT,CASSLDVGRGNQPQHF,.,TRBD1,TRBJ1-5,TRBV7-2
TGTGCCACCCGCCGGGACTCCCACACAGATACGCAGTATTTT,CATRRDSHTDTQYF,.,.,TRBJ2-3,TRBV15
TGTGCCAGCAGCGGACAGGGGGGGTCCTACGAGCAGTACTTC,CASSGQGGSYEQYF,.,TRBD1,TRBJ2-7,TRBV2
TGCGCCAGCAGCCTGACAGGGACACACACTGAAGCTTTCTTT,CASSLTGTHTEAFF,.,TRBD1,TRBJ1-1,TRBV5-1
TGTGCCAGCAGCCGCCGGGACGAGCAGTACTTC,CASSRRDEQYF,few,.,TRBJ2-7,TRBV14
TGTGCCAGTAGTCCGCAGGGCAGCTACAATGAGCAGTTCTTC,CASSPQGSYNEQFF,.,.,TRBJ2-1,TRBV19
TGTGCCAGCAGCACCCGACAGGGCCGTGGGTATGGCTACACCTTC,CASSTRQGRGYGYTF,.,TRBD1,TRBJ1-2,TRBV11-2